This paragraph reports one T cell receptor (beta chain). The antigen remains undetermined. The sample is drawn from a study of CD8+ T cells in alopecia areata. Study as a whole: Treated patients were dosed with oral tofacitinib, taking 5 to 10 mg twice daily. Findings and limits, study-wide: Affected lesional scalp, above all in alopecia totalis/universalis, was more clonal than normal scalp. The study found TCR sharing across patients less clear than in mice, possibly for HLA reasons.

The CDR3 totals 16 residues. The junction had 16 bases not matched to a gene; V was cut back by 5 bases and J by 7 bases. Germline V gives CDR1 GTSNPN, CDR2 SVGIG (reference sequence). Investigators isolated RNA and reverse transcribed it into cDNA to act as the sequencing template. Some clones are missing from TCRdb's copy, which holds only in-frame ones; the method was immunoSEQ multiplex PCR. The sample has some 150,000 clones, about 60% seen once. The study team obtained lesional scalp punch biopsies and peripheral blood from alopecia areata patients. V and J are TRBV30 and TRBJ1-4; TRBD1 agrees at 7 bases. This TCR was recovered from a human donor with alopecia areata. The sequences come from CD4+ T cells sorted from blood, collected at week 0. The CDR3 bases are TGTGCCTGGTCGGGTCTCCCGACAGGGTATCCTGAAAAACTGTTTTTT. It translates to CAWSGLPTGYPEKLFF.